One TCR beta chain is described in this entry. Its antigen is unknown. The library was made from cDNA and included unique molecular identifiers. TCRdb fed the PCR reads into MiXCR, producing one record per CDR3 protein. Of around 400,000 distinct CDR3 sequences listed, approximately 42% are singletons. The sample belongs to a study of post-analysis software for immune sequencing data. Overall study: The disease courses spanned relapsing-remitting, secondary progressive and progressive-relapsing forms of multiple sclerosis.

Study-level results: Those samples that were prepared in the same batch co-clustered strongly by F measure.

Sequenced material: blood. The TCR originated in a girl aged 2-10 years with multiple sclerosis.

The CDR3 coding sequence is TGTGCCAGCAGCCACAACTACAGGGCGGAATACAATGAGCAGTTCTTC. Its translation: CASSHNYRAEYNEQFF. The J gene is TRBJ2-1, the V gene TRBV4-2, with a possible D match to TRBD1 (6 bases). V was pared by 3 bases and J by 4 bases, with 16 bases between. The germline V gene encodes CDR1 LGHNA and CDR2 YNFKEQ. The CDR3 runs 16 residues.